This T cell receptor (beta chain) was captured in a study of OX40 agonist ivuxolimab in advanced cancers. V was cut by 6 bases and J by 6 bases, with 14 bases left in between. CDR1 and CDR2 from the germline V gene are MDHEN and SYDVKM. The CDR3 has 14 amino acids. This clone was recorded only once. Generated by immunoSEQ multiplex PCR, the TCRdb table keeps only in-frame clones and is missing some. The table records some 11,000 clones, around nine tenths of them present only once. This rearrangement joins TRBV28 to TRBJ1-4, with a weak D call TRBD1 (5 bases). The starting material was CD4+ or CD8+ T cells sorted from blood, obtained in a trial of the OX40 agonist ivuxolimab. This sequence originates from an adult with an advanced solid tumor such as melanoma, head and neck, liver or kidney cancer. CDR3 in amino acids: CASSPGWGDEKLFF. CDR3 nucleotide sequence: TGTGCCAGCAGCCCCGGGTGGGGGGATGAAAAACTGTTTTTT.